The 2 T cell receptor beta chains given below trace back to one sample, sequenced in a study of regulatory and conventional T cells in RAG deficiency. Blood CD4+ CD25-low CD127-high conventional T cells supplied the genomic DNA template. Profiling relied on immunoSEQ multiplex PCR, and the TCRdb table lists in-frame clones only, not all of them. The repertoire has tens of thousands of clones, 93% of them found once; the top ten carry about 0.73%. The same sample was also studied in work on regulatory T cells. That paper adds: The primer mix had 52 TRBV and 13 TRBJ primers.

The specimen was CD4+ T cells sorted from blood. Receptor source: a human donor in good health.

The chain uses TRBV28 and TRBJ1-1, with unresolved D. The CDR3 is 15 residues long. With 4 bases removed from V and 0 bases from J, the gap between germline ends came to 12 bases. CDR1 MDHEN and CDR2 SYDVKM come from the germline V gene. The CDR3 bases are TGTGCCAGCAGTTCCCCCCCGCTGATGAACACTGAAGCTTTCTTT. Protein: CASSSPPLMNTEAFF.

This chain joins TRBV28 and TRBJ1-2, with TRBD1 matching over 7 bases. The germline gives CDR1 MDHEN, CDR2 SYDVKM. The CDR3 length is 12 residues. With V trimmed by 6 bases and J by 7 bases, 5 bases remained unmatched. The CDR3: CASRAQGSGYTF. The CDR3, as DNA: TGTGCCAGCAGAGCACAGGGGTCTGGCTACACCTTC.